This T cell receptor (beta chain) was identified in a study of blood T cell repertoires in COVID-19. On the study more broadly: Collection of acute and convalescent COVID-19 samples took place in the United States, Italy and Spain.

In the original analysis: Amplified reference gene primers provided the basis for estimating nucleated cell counts. Clones were read by immunoSEQ multiplex PCR, and TCRdb kept only the in-frame ones, dropping some. D and trimming were read from the DNA, whereas the V and J calls and clone size are those reported in that table. Of about 190,000 clones in the sample, roughly 90% were seen once. CDR3 size: 14 residues. Germline CDR1 and CDR2: SGHRS and YFSETQ. Germline trimming cut 8 bases from V and 4 bases from J; bases unmatched to any gene: 8. V usage is TRBV5-1 and J usage is TRBJ2-2; TRBD1 matches 7 bases. Sequenced: peripheral blood. The TCR originated in a man aged 18 to 29 with active or convalescent COVID-19. For the CDR3, the DNA is TGCGCCAGTTCAGGGGGACAGCCCACCGGGGAGCTGTTTTTT. Translating gives CASSGGQPTGELFF.